This T cell receptor (beta chain) was obtained from a study of spatial heterogeneity in lung cancer. The time point: blood at routine non-recurrence follow-up after resection. The study sequenced unsorted whole RNA from tumor, nontumor lung or frozen PBMC. This clonotype was seen a handful of times. The germline V gene encodes CDR1 MRHNA and CDR2 SNTAGT. Trimming cost V 2 bases and J 5 bases, with 17 bases left between them. This CDR3 is 16 amino acids long. Individually, TCR cDNA molecules were each labelled with a unique molecular identifier. TCRdb reprocessed the 5' RACE reads with MiXCR, giving one entry per CDR3 protein. The data contain tens of thousands of distinct CDR3 sequences, more than 6.5% of them singletons.

The TCR originated in a female donor with early-stage non-small cell lung cancer. Sequencing was performed on PBMCs, taken at follow-up. V and J are TRBV6-4 and TRBJ2-3; D is perhaps TRBD1 or TRBD2 (5 bases each). CDR3 DNA sequence: TGTGCCAGCAGTGACGCCCTAACTAGGGGCGTAGATACGCAGTATTTT. This gives the protein CASSDALTRGVDTQYF.